The 24 T cell receptor beta chains given below trace back to one sample, sequenced in a study of radiation and T cells in renal cell carcinoma. The table came from immunoSEQ multiplex PCR; TCRdb's copy has only in-frame clones and leaves some out. The sample contains tens of thousands of clones, around 80% of which appear only once. Time point here: baseline pretreatment blood. The treatment is: 15 Gy SBRT to primary tumor, nephrectomy 4 weeks later. The sequencing used blood, collected from a patient whose treatment included radiotherapy and nephrectomy. The receptors were sampled from a man aged 60-69 years with renal cell carcinoma.

The CDR3 nucleotides are TGTGCCAGCAGCTCTCGAGGAGATACGCAGTATTTT. Its protein product is CASSSRGDTQYF. The V and J genes are TRBV11-3 and TRBJ2-3; D call uncertain. V was trimmed by 4 bases and J by 5 bases, leaving 7 bases between them. The CDR3 is made up of 12 amino acids. Per germline, CDR1 SGHNT and CDR2 YENEEA.

The rearrangement joins TRBV10-3 to TRBJ2-1; no firm D call. This CDR3 contains 12 residues. Germline-derived CDR1 and CDR2 are ENHRY and SYGVKD. V was cut by 0 bases and J by 10 bases, with 7 bases left in between. The chain's CDR3 is CAISESLLEQFF. CDR3 sequence (DNA): TGTGCCATCAGTGAGTCCCTTTTAGAGCAGTTCTTC.

The chain carries TRBV30 and TRBJ2-2; TRBD2 aligns across 14 bases. Germline trimming cut 0 bases from V and 4 bases from J; bases unmatched to any gene: 1. This CDR3 comprises 16 residues. CDR1 GTSNPN and CDR2 SVGIG come from the germline V gene (reference sequence). CDR3 nucleotides: TGTGCCTGGAGTGTGGGACTAGCGGGAGTCACCGGGGAGCTGTTTTTT. This sequence encodes CAWSVGLAGVTGELFF.

This chain joins TRBV18 and TRBJ2-1, with 8 nucleotides matching TRBD1. V lost 3 bases to trimming and J lost 7 bases; unmatched junction nucleotides: 11. This CDR3 is built from 16 residues. Germline CDR1 reads KGHSH; CDR2 reads LQKENI. Here the CDR3 reads CASSPATRGHGNEQFF. CDR3 nucleotide sequence: TGTGCCAGCTCACCCGCCACCAGGGGGCACGGTAATGAGCAGTTCTTC.

This clone appeared a few times. This chain links TRBV6-6 with TRBJ2-3, with 9 bases that match TRBD1. Germline V gives CDR1 MNHNY, CDR2 SVGAGI (reference sequence). V lost 5 bases and J lost 1; bases outside the gene matches: 4. The CDR3 runs 15 residues. The CDR3 here is CASSKGQGGTDTQYF. The CDR3 bases are TGTGCCAGCAGTAAGGGACAGGGAGGCACAGATACGCAGTATTTT.

This clone was detected a few times. This chain uses TRBV4-2 with TRBJ1-2; perhaps TRBD1 as D (6 bases). Germline-derived CDR1 and CDR2 are LGHNA and YNFKEQ. There are 12 residues in the CDR3. The V gene lost 7 bases and the J gene lost 6 bases, with 12 bases spanning the gap. The CDR3 protein is CASTSDSDGYTF. CDR3 coding DNA: TGTGCCAGCACCTCGGACAGTGATGGCTACACCTTC.

The chain recombines TRBV5-4 with TRBJ2-3; 7 nucleotides line up with TRBD2. The CDR3 sequence is 16 residues long. From germline, CDR1 is SGHNT and CDR2 YYREEE (reference sequence). V lost 2 bases and J lost 2; bases outside the gene matches: 8. Here the CDR3 DNA reads TGTGCCAGCAGCTTCCAAGTGGGAGGGTTCACAGATACGCAGTATTTT. It codes for CASSFQVGGFTDTQYF.

The chain recombines TRBV5-4 with TRBJ2-1; 10 nucleotides align to TRBD1. J lost 0 bases, V lost 4 bases, and 13 bases had no gene match. CDR1 SGHNT and CDR2 YYREEE come from the germline V gene (reference sequence). The CDR3 loop spans 19 amino acids. The CDR3 region is CASSTVPGQGPTSYNEQFF. The CDR3 DNA reads as TGTGCCAGCAGCACCGTCCCGGGACAGGGGCCTACCTCCTACAATGAGCAGTTCTTC.

The CDR3 DNA follows: TGTGCCAGCAGCCTAAACTATGGCTACACCTTC. Its translation is CASSLNYGYTF. This rearrangement joins TRBV16 to TRBJ1-2; D uncertain. Germline V gene data show CDR1 as KGHSY and CDR2 as FQNENV. The CDR3 consists of 11 residues. Trimming took 4 bases from V and 2 from J, leaving 2 bases between them. The whole variable domain, filled in from reference TRBV16 and TRBJ1-2, reads GEEVAQTPKHLVRGEGQKAKLYCAPIKGHSYVFWYQQVLKNEFKFLISFQNENVFDETGMPKERFSAKCLPNSPCSLEIQATKLEDSAVYFCASSLNYGYTFGSGTRLTVV.

The chain is built from TRBV19 and TRBJ2-1, with 9 bases matching TRBD2. CDR3 length: 17 residues. Germline-derived CDR1 and CDR2 are LNHDA and SQIVND (reference sequence). V was clipped by 3 bases and J by 5 bases; unmatched bases: 11. As DNA, the CDR3 is TGTGCCAGTAGTATGGATGGCGCGGGAGGGAATAACAATGAGCAGTTCTTC. Encoded protein: CASSMDGAGGNNNEQFF.

This chain connects TRBV20-1 to TRBJ2-3; D call uncertain. Trimming cost V 0 bases and J 4 bases, with 2 bases left between them. CDR3 length: 11 residues. Germline assignment: CDR1 DFQATT and CDR2 SNEGSKA (reference sequence). In DNA form, the CDR3 reads TGCAGTGCTAGAGATTCAGATACGCAGTATTTT. It specifies CSARDSDTQYF.

The genes are TRBV18 and TRBJ2-1, with 10 bases that match TRBD2. Trimming took 1 base from V and 9 from J; bases not matched to a gene: 9. Germline V gene sequence: CDR1 KGHSH, CDR2 LQKENI. CDR3 size: 16 residues. The CDR3 loop is CASSPRLAGERGEQFF. CDR3 sequence (DNA): TGTGCCAGCTCACCACGGCTAGCGGGAGAGCGGGGTGAGCAGTTCTTC.

There are many counts of this clone. Additional DNA sequences in this sample encode the identical CDR3. The chain has TRBV20-1 and TRBJ2-7; D tentatively reads TRBD1 or TRBD2 (5 bases each). The CDR3 spans 11 residues. V shed 5 bases and J shed 5 bases, with 10 bases lying between them. From germline, CDR1 is DFQATT and CDR2 SNEGSKA (reference sequence). The CDR3 sequence is CSAPGPDEQYF. The DNA of the CDR3 is TGCAGTGCTCCGGGACCCGACGAGCAGTACTTC.

This chain links TRBV9 with TRBJ2-7; 8 bases map to TRBD1. The trim removed 5 bases at V and 1 base at J, leaving 2 bases unmatched. CDR3 length: 13 residues. Germline CDR1 reads SGDLS; CDR2 reads YYNGEE. The CDR3 protein is CASRGQGSYEQYF. The CDR3, as DNA: TGTGCCAGCAGAGGACAGGGTTCCTACGAGCAGTACTTC.

The rearrangement joins TRBV10-3 to TRBJ2-2, with TRBD2 as a possible D gene (6 bases). The V end was cut by 4 bases, the J end by 1 base, with 10 bases between. Per germline, CDR1 ENHRY and CDR2 SYGVKD. This CDR3 spans 15 amino acids. The CDR3 loop is CAISVSSGNTGELFF. CDR3 bases: TGTGCCATCAGTGTTAGTAGCGGGAACACCGGGGAGCTGTTTTTT.

The rearrangement links TRBV7-6 to TRBJ2-7; 8 bases align to TRBD2. Trimming removed 5 bases from V and 6 bases from J; junction bases left unmatched: 18. The CDR3 is 17 amino acids. Germline-derived CDR1 and CDR2 are SGHVS and FNYEAQ. The CDR3 sequence: CASSPFGGGGKAGEQYF. CDR3 DNA sequence: TGTGCCAGCAGCCCATTCGGGGGGGGCGGGAAGGCCGGCGAGCAGTACTTC.

This clone was found once. The V and J genes are TRBV30 and TRBJ2-1; D is possibly TRBD1 or TRBD2 (5 bases each). This CDR3 region has 14 residues. Looked up from germline, CDR1 is GTSNPN and CDR2 is SVGIG (reference sequence). V was clipped by 3 bases and J by 7 bases, with 16 bases between them. The CDR3 is CAWRAWGSTNEQFF. CDR3 DNA sequence: TGTGCCTGGAGGGCGTGGGGGTCGACGAATGAGCAGTTCTTC.

J is TRBJ2-3 and V is TRBV5-1; a possible D gene is TRBD1 (6 bases). CDR3 length equals 14 residues. Trimming left V 9 bases short and J 2 bases short, with 16 bases between. The germline CDR1 and CDR2 sequences are SGHRS and YFSETQ. The chain's CDR3 is CATTRGSYTDTQYF. The CDR3 coding sequence is TGCGCCACCACAAGGGGGTCTTACACAGATACGCAGTATTTT.

This chain links TRBV19 with TRBJ2-7, with a possible D match to TRBD2 (5 bases). CDR1 and CDR2 (germline): LNHDA, SQIVND (reference sequence). Trimming removed 5 bases at V and 0 bases at J, with 14 bases between. CDR3 length equals 15 residues. CDR3 amino acids: CASSLRTGSSYEQYF. CDR3 nucleotides: TGTGCCAGTAGTCTCCGGACGGGAAGCTCCTACGAGCAGTACTTC.

V gene TRBV10-3 combines with J gene TRBJ2-7; D remains ambiguous. Germline V lookup: CDR1 ENHRY, CDR2 SYGVKD. V gave up 2 bases and J gave up 3 bases, with 5 bases separating them. The CDR3 sequence is 12 residues long. The CDR3 coding sequence is TGTGCCATCAGTGAGCCCGACTACGAGCAGTACTTC. Its translation is CAISEPDYEQYF.

The chain recombines TRBV6-5 with TRBJ2-7; 8 nucleotides match TRBD1. The length of the CDR3 is 15 residues. After removal of 6 bases from V and 3 bases from J, the junction contained 10 bases not matched to a gene. Germline V CDR1 and CDR2: MNHEY, SVGAGI. CDR3 nucleotides: TGTGCCAGCAGCCTCTTTAGGACAGGGATCTACGAGCAGTACTTC. Its translation: CASSLFRTGIYEQYF.

The V and J genes are TRBV9 and TRBJ2-3; 7 nucleotides match TRBD2. The germline gives CDR1 SGDLS, CDR2 YYNGEE. The CDR3 loop spans 14 amino acids. Germline trimming cut 3 bases from V and 5 bases from J; bases unmatched to any gene: 6. As DNA, the CDR3 is TGTGCCAGCAGCGGGCGGGGGAGTGGAGATACGCAGTATTTT. Translation: CASSGRGSGDTQYF. Looking up the rest from reference TRBV9 and TRBJ2-3 gives the full variable domain: DSGVTQTPKHLITATGQRVTLRCSPRSGDLSVYWYQQSLDQGLQFLIQYYNGEERAKGNILERFSAQQFPDLHSELNLSSLELGDSALYFCASSGRGSGDTQYFGPGTRLTVL.

This sequence joins TRBV5-5 and TRBJ2-1; D uncertain. The V gene's germline CDR1 is SGHKS and CDR2 YYEKEE (reference sequence). Trimming pared 0 bases from V and 5 bases from J, leaving 12 bases between. The CDR3 is 15 amino acids. The DNA of the CDR3 is TGTGCCAGCAGCTTGGTTAACAGCGCGAACAATGAGCAGTTCTTC. This encodes CASSLVNSANNEQFF.

V usage is TRBV5-6 and J usage is TRBJ2-2; D is possibly TRBD2 (5 bases). Trimming left V 5 bases short and J 6 bases short, with 11 bases between. From germline, CDR1 is SGHDT and CDR2 YYEEEE. The CDR3 totals 13 residues. CDR3 loop: CASRVFGAGELFF. CDR3 bases: TGTGCCAGCAGAGTCTTCGGGGCCGGGGAGCTGTTTTTT.